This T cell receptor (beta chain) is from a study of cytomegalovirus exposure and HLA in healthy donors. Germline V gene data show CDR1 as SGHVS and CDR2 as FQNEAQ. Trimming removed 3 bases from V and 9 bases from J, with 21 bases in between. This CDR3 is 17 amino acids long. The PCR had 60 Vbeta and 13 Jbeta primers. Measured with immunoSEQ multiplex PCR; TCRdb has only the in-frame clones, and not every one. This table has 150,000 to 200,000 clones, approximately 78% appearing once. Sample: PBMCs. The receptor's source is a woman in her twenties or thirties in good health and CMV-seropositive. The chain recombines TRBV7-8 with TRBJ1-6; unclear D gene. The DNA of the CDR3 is TGTGCCAGCAGCTTGGTGCAGGCCCGTCACCCCCCTTCACCCCTCCACTTT. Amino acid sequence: CASSLVQARHPPSPLHF.